The 9 T cell receptor beta chains below were found in one sample sequenced in a study of shared clonotypes between healthy human individuals. The repertoire was sequenced with immunoSEQ multiplex PCR; TCRdb's copy has only in-frame clones and lacks some. The sample carries over a million clones, 97% to 99% recorded once. Sequenced sample: naive CD4+ T cells sorted from blood. Subset: CD45RA+ positively selected. All receptors come from a man aged 30 to 45 in good health.

This chain links TRBV30 with TRBJ2-3; the D is unclear. CDR1 is GTSNPN and CDR2 is SVGIG in the germline V gene (reference sequence). The length of the CDR3 is 13 residues. Between the trimmed V and J ends, which lost 2 bases and 3 bases, there was a span of 9 bases. CDR3 nucleotide sequence: TGTGCCTGGAGTAACAGTGGTACAGATACGCAGTATTTT. This codes for CAWSNSGTDTQYF.

V and J are TRBV18 and TRBJ2-1; 8 bases line up with TRBD2. The CDR3 is 16 residues long. Germline V gene data show CDR1 as KGHSH and CDR2 as LQKENI. J gave up 8 bases and V 2 bases, and 11 bases lay outside the gene matches. Here the CDR3 DNA reads TGTGCCAGCTCACCAACCACACCGGGAGGGAAAGATGAGCAGTTCTTC. This gives the protein CASSPTTPGGKDEQFF.

The J gene is TRBJ2-7, the V gene TRBV5-4; TRBD1 aligns across 9 bases. Per germline, CDR1 SGHNT and CDR2 YYREEE (reference sequence). V dropped 3 bases and J dropped 2; count of bases not matched to a gene: 6. The CDR3 runs to 15 residues. The CDR3 coding sequence is TGTGCCAGCAGCTCGGGACAGGGTAACCCCTACGAGCAGTACTTC. Its translation: CASSSGQGNPYEQYF.

This sequence joins TRBV12-5 and TRBJ2-1; 9 nucleotides align to TRBD2. This CDR3 has 14 residues. CDR1 LGHNT and CDR2 FRNRAP come from the germline V gene. V lost 4 bases, J lost 8 bases, and 6 bases stayed unmatched. The chain's CDR3 is CASGSEREVDEQFF. The CDR3 bases are TGTGCTAGTGGTTCGGAGCGGGAGGTCGATGAGCAGTTCTTC.

Worth noting for this clone: Distinct nucleotide sequences in the sample also encode this CDR3. This chain uses TRBV29-1 with TRBJ2-1; D not certain. The CDR3 contains 10 residues. V was cut by 4 bases and J by 5 bases, with 3 bases left in between. Germline V lookup: CDR1 SQVTM, CDR2 ANQGSEA. The CDR3 coding sequence is TGCAGCGTTGCTAACAATGAGCAGTTCTTC. Translation: CSVANNEQFF.

CDR3: CASRDTGTGELFF. Here the CDR3 DNA reads TGTGCCAGCAGGGATACAGGGACCGGGGAGCTGTTTTTT. The chain couples TRBV7-3 to TRBJ2-2, with TRBD1 as a possible D gene (6 bases). This CDR3 contains 13 residues. Looked up from germline, CDR1 is SGHTA and CDR2 is FQGTGA. Trimming took off 6 bases at V and 5 bases at J, with 10 bases between the two ends.

This clone was observed a single time. The sample carries other DNA sequences with the same CDR3. The chain is built from TRBV2 and TRBJ2-7; D possibly corresponds to TRBD1 (6 bases). V dropped 7 bases and J dropped 0 bases, with 10 bases sitting between them. This CDR3 spans 13 amino acids. From germline, CDR1 is SNHLY and CDR2 FYNNEI. The CDR3 loop is CASTRDNSYEQYF. In DNA form, the CDR3 reads TGTGCCAGCACTAGGGACAACTCCTACGAGCAGTACTTC. The entire variable domain, with the rest obtained from reference TRBV2 and TRBJ2-7, is as follows: EPEVTQTPSHQVTQMGQEVILRCVPISNHLYFYWYRQILGQKVEFLVSFYNNEISEKSEIFDDQFSVERPDGSNFTLKIRSTKLEDSAMYFCASTRDNSYEQYFGPGTRLTVT.

The J gene is TRBJ1-2, the V gene TRBV18, with D perhaps TRBD1 (5 bases). The V end lost 2 bases, the J end lost 8 bases, and 18 bases lay between the germline ends. CDR3 length equals 15 residues. Per the germline V gene, CDR1 is KGHSH and CDR2 is LQKENI. CDR3 sequence reads: CASSPSSGSKGGYTF. Here the CDR3 DNA reads TGTGCCAGCTCACCATCGTCAGGGAGTAAGGGGGGCTACACCTTC.

The table lists this clone with a count of one. The genes are TRBV6-1 and TRBJ2-5; weak D call: TRBD2 (5 bases). The CDR3 runs 12 residues. The germline V and J ends were trimmed by 5 bases and 5 bases, with 9 bases remaining between them. Germline-derived CDR1 and CDR2 are MNHNS and SASEGT. The DNA of the CDR3 is TGTGCCAGCAGTCACCGGAGGGAGACCCAGTACTTC. Translated, it gives CASSHRRETQYF.